The 10 T cell receptor beta chains given below trace back to one sample, sequenced in a study of T cells in Graves' hyperthyroidism and ophthalmopathy. RNA transcripts were the template for amplifying TCR beta CDR3 regions. The study used the HTBI primer set for a first-round RT-PCR of the TCR CDR3. TCRdb re-called the multiplex PCR reads through MiXCR, storing one row per CDR3 protein. The table records around 600,000 distinct CDR3 sequences, approximately 15% of them present only once. Sequenced input: blood. These receptors were collected from a woman aged 50 to 60 with Graves' ophthalmopathy.

There are a few counts of this clonotype. The chain is built from TRBV4-1 and TRBJ2-7, with 7 bases fitting TRBD1. V lost 3 bases, J lost 2 bases, and 7 bases stayed unmatched. The CDR3 has 15 residues. The germline V gene encodes CDR1 MGHRA and CDR2 YSYEKL. The CDR3, as DNA: TGCGCCAGCAGCCAGTACACAGGGGCCACCTACGAGCAGTACTTC. Protein sequence: CASSQYTGATYEQYF.

This clonotype was seen many times. The J gene is TRBJ2-1, the V gene TRBV5-1; TRBD2 is a possible D gene (5 bases). Germline V CDR1 and CDR2: SGHRS, YFSETQ. V lost 0 bases to trimming and J lost 10 bases, with 11 bases between them. The CDR3 length is 13 residues. As DNA, the CDR3 is TGCGCCAGCAGCTTGGAACTAACTAGAGAGCAGTTCTTC. This codes for CASSLELTREQFF. Supplemented by reference TRBV5-1 and TRBJ2-1, the full variable domain reads KAGVTQTPRYLIKTRGQQVTLSCSPISGHRSVSWYQQTPGQGLQFLFEYFSETQRNKGNFPGRFSGRQFSNSRSEMNVSTLELGDSALYLCASSLELTREQFFGPGTRLTVL.

This chain joins TRBV9 and TRBJ2-5; 7 bases align to TRBD1. The CDR3 covers 13 residues. Germline V gene data show CDR1 as SGDLS and CDR2 as YYNGEE. V was clipped by 4 bases and J by 4 bases; unmatched bases: 4. This CDR3 reads CASSSRGIETQYF. Written as DNA, the CDR3 is TGTGCCAGCAGCAGCAGGGGGATAGAGACCCAGTACTTC.

This clonotype was detected many times. The chain is built from TRBV18 and TRBJ2-7; D is unclear. Germline CDR1 KGHSH, CDR2 LQKENI. Trimming took off 6 bases at V and 0 bases at J, with 9 bases between the two ends. The CDR3 length is 13 residues. CDR3 sequence: CASSPPYSYEQYF. DNA of the CDR3: TGTGCCAGCTCCCCCCCGTACTCCTACGAGCAGTACTTC.

The table lists this clonotype with a few counts. The chain has TRBV19 and TRBJ1-1; the match to TRBD1 covers 9 bases. The V gene end was trimmed by 4 bases and the J gene end by 7 bases; junction bases not matched to a gene: 10. The CDR3 is 15 residues long. Germline CDR1 and CDR2: LNHDA and SQIVND (reference sequence). The CDR3 coding sequence is TGTGCCAGTAGTAGGACAGGGGCCGCGATTGGTGAAGCTTTCTTT. Amino acid sequence: CASSRTGAAIGEAFF.

The chain employs TRBV29-1 and TRBJ2-2; D is ambiguous. Germline CDR1 is SQVTM and CDR2 is ANQGSEA. V gave up 6 bases and J gave up 12 bases, with 14 bases separating them. This CDR3 contains 11 residues. The CDR3 sequence: CSVPLGWKLFF. CDR3 in DNA: TGCAGCGTCCCGTTGGGCTGGAAGCTGTTTTTT.

Ten or more counts support this clonotype. V usage is TRBV28 and J usage is TRBJ1-2; D gene unclear. V lost 5 bases to trimming and J lost 5 bases, with 12 bases between them. The CDR3 has 13 amino acids. Germline V gene sequence: CDR1 MDHEN, CDR2 SYDVKM. CDR3 amino acids: CASSPARWYGYTF. The CDR3 DNA is TGTGCCAGCAGTCCCGCGAGGTGGTATGGCTACACCTTC.

This clonotype came up a few times. The junction departs from the called germline gene at one end, perhaps through a read error. The chain couples TRBV20-1 to TRBJ2-1, with D perhaps being TRBD1 or TRBD2 (5 bases each). CDR3 length: 16 amino acids. The germline V gene has CDR1 DFQATT and CDR2 SNEGSKA (reference sequence). CDR3 protein: CSAREPGQGSYDEQFF. DNA for the CDR3: TGCAGTGCCCGAGAGCCGGGGCAGGGATCCTACGATGAGCAGTTCTTC.

This clonotype occurred many times. The CDR3 sequence is CASSPNLRRLRDTGELFF. CDR3 sequence (DNA): TGTGCCAGCAGCCCAAACTTAAGACGACTTAGGGACACCGGGGAGCTGTTTTTT. The chain recombines TRBV7-3 with TRBJ2-2; no reliable D call. The CDR3 is 18 residues long. Looked up from germline, CDR1 is SGHTA and CDR2 is FQGTGA. Between the trimmed V and J ends, which lost 5 bases and 3 bases, there was a span of 22 bases.

This clonotype was found many times. The rearrangement joins TRBV2 to TRBJ2-7; D remains unclear. With 6 bases removed from V and 6 bases from J, the gap between germline ends came to 18 bases. The CDR3 has 14 amino acids. The germline gives CDR1 SNHLY, CDR2 FYNNEI. CDR3 sequence: CASRGNPDGAEQYF. DNA of the CDR3: TGTGCCAGCAGAGGTAACCCGGACGGCGCCGAGCAGTACTTC.